This TCR beta chain was identified during a study of beta chain features in type 1 diabetes. Study overall: Age and gender were similar between patients and healthy donors, as were cell yields. Study outcomes and limitations: Shorter TCRB CDR3s, moderately but significantly so, marked every one of the four CD4+ subsets in Type 1 diabetes patients.

This CDR3 has 14 amino acids. Germline loops: CDR1 SNHLY, CDR2 FYNNEI. With 0 bases removed from V and 1 base from J, the gap between germline ends came to 6 bases. Purities in excess of 95% were seen in all sorted populations. This clone showed up just a few times. Antigen unknown. Since all of the isolated RNA was reverse transcribed, expressed TCRB transcripts were what got sequenced. Some clones are missing from TCRdb's copy, which holds only in-frame ones; the method was immunoSEQ multiplex PCR. The sample consists of 130,000 or so clones, roughly 10% of them appearing once. This receptor was taken from a young man with type 1 diabetes. Sequenced sample: central memory CD4+ T cells from blood. The V and J genes are TRBV2 and TRBJ2-5; a weak D match, TRBD1 (6 bases). The CDR3 here is CASSEARGQETQYF. CDR3 in DNA: TGTGCCAGCAGTGAAGCCAGGGGCCAAGAGACCCAGTACTTC.